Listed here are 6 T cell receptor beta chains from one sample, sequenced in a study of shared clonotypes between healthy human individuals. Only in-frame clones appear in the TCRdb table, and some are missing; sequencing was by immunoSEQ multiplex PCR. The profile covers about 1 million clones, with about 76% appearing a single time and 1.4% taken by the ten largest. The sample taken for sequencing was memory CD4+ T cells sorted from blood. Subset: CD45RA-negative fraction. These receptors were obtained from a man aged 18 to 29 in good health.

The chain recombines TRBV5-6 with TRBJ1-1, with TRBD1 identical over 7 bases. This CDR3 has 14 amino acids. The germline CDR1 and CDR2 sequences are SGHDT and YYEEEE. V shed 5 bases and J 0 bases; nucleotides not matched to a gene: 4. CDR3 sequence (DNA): TGTGCCAGCAGAGCCGGGACAGTGAACACTGAAGCTTTCTTT. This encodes CASRAGTVNTEAFF. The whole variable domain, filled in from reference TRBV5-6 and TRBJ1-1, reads DAGVTQSPTHLIKTRGQQVTLRCSPKSGHDTVSWYQQALGQGPQFIFQYYEEEERQRGNFPDRFSGHQFPNYSSELNVNALLLGDSALYLCASRAGTVNTEAFFGQGTRLTVV.

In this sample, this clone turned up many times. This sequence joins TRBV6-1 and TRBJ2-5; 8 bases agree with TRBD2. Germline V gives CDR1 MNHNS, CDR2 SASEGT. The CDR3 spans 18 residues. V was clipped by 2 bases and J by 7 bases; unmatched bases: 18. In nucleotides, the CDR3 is TGTGCCAGCAGTGAAATCGGGGTCGGGAGCGGGAGTCAGGGGACCCAGTACTTC. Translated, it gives CASSEIGVGSGSQGTQYF.

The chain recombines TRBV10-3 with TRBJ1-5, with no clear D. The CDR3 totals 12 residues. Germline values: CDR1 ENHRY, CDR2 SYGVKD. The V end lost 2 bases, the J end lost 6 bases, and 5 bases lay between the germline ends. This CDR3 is CAISEGVQPQHF. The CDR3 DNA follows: TGTGCCATCAGTGAGGGGGTTCAGCCCCAGCATTTT.

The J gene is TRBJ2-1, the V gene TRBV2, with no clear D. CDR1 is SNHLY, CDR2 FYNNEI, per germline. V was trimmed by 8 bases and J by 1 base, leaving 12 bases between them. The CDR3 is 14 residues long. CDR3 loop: CASASISSYNEQFF. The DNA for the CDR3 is TGTGCCAGCGCCAGTATCTCATCCTACAATGAGCAGTTCTTC.

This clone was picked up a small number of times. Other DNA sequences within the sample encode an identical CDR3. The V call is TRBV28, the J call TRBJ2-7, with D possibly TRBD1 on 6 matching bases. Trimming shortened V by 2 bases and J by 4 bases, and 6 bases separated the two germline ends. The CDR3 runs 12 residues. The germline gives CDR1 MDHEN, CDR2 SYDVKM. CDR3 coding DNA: TGTGCCAGCAGTTTACAGGGGTACGAGCAGTACTTC. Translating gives CASSLQGYEQYF.

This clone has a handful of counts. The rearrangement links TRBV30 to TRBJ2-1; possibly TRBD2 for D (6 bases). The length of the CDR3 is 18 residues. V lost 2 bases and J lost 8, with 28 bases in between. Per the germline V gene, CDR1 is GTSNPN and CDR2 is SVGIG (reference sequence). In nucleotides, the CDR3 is TGTGCCTGGAGTCAATACCCCTCGTGGCGTGCGGGGTCGGATGAGCAGTTCTTC. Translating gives CAWSQYPSWRAGSDEQFF.